The T cell receptor (beta chain) described here comes from a study of CD8 T cells in Susac syndrome. Reverse transcription used about 0.45 to 1 ug RNA and random hexamers. TCR beta CDR3 was amplified by immunoSEQ multiplex PCR. This amplification extended across 54 Vbeta and 13 Jbeta segments. TCRdb re-called the immunoSEQ multiplex PCR reads through MiXCR, storing one row per CDR3 protein. This table has 200,000 to 250,000 distinct CDR3 sequences, around nine tenths appearing once. Germline-derived CDR1 and CDR2 are MNHEY and SVGAGI. The CDR3 runs to 17 residues. The trim removed 0 bases at V and 4 bases at J, leaving 10 bases unmatched. CD8+ and CD4+ blood T cells underwent TCR beta sequencing. Isolation of CD8+ and CD4+ T cells was performed negatively, whereas enrichment of TEMRA cells was done by FACS.

This sequence joins TRBV6-5 and TRBJ1-2, with 8 bases fitting TRBD1. Specimen: CD8+ T cells from PBMCs. The clonotype was recovered from a human donor with multiple sclerosis. CDR3 nucleotides: TGTGCCAGCAGTTACTCTCCAGGACAGGGTATCGGCTATGGCTACACCTTC. Translated, it gives CASSYSPGQGIGYGYTF.